These T cell receptor beta chains were read from a single sample in a study of spatial heterogeneity in lung cancer. TCRdb reprocessed the 5' RACE reads via MiXCR and lists one record per CDR3 protein. The sample gives 10,000 to 14,000 distinct CDR3 sequences, roughly a tenth of which show up once; less than 35% is in the top ten. This sample comprised PBMCs, obtained at follow-up. The receptors were sampled from a female donor with early-stage non-small cell lung cancer. The CDR3 runs from the conserved cysteine through the conserved F or W. The D gene is left open where the match is weak. The size field reads once, few or many counts, or a class when the clone is expanded.

abundance,d_gene,v_gene,j_gene,CDR3nt,CDR3aa
few,TRBD1,TRBV7-8,TRBJ2-1,TGTGCCAGCAGCCAACGGGACAGGGGAGGCAATGAGCAGTTCTTC,CASSQRDRGGNEQFF
medium-sized,-,TRBV6-2/TRBV6-3,TRBJ2-2,TGTGCCAGCAGCTTGGGACATTGGTCCGGGGAGCTGTTTTTT,CASSLGHWSGELFF
many,-,TRBV6-2/TRBV6-3,TRBJ1-1,TGTGCCAGCACCCAACTGCGGACGTCCAAGGGCACTGAAGCTTTCTTT,CASTQLRTSKGTEAFF
many,-,TRBV19,TRBJ2-6,TGTGCCAGTAGTAAGCAGGTTGCTCCCTCTGGGGCCAACGTCCTGACTTTC,CASSKQVAPSGANVLTF
many,-,TRBV27,TRBJ1-5,TGTGCCAGCAGTTTATCGATGGGCGGAGTCAGGAATCAGCCCCAGCATTTT,CASSLSMGGVRNQPQHF
large,-,TRBV29-1,TRBJ1-2,TGCAGCGTTGACTGGGACGGGGCTAACTATGGCTACACCTTC,CSVDWDGANYGYTF
many,TRBD1,TRBV19,TRBJ2-5,TGTGCCAGTAGTGCAGACAGGGCCCCTGAGACCCAGTACTTC,CASSADRAPETQYF
few,-,TRBV5-1,TRBJ2-7,TGCGCCAGCAGCCTAGGACCCAATTTGGAGCAGTACTTC,CASSLGPNLEQYF
many,TRBD2,TRBV6-2/TRBV6-3,TRBJ2-2,TGTGCCAGCAGTTACTCGAGCCCGCTCCAGCGGGAGGACACCGGGGAGCTGTTTTTT,CASSYSSPLQREDTGELFF
many,TRBD1,TRBV5-6,TRBJ2-7,TGTGCCAGCAATTCACAGGGGGCGAGGGAGCAGTACTTC,CASNSQGAREQYF
many,-,TRBV7-9,TRBJ2-2,TGTGCCAGCAGCCCCCGGGCCGGGGAGCTGTTTTTT,CASSPRAGELFF